This T cell receptor (beta chain) was recorded in a study of T cells in Graves' hyperthyroidism and ophthalmopathy. As concerns this clonotype: Its cognate antigen is unknown.

The CDR3 consists of 15 residues. Germline trimming cut 6 bases from V and 5 bases from J; bases unmatched to any gene: 10. Germline V CDR1 and CDR2: ENHRY, SYGVKD. Amplification yielded TCR beta CDR3 regions, with RNA transcripts as the source. HTBI primers were used for first-round RT-PCR of the TCR CDR3. One entry per CDR3 protein results from TCRdb running MiXCR on the multiplex PCR reads. Of roughly 500,000 distinct CDR3 sequences in the sample, roughly 45% were seen once. Study observations and caveats: The authors' 13 V-J model separated ophthalmopathy from stable hyperthyroidism. Expanded thyroid clonotypes (above 0.001) were mostly also found in blood.

Uncontrolled infections, other autoimmune diseases, pregnancy or lactation led to exclusion of patients. This chain links TRBV10-3 with TRBJ1-5, with TRBD1 matching over 7 bases. The receptor was derived from an adult woman with Graves' disease, either hyperthyroidism or ophthalmopathy (not recorded which). Sequenced input: peripheral blood or thyroid tissue (not recorded which). The CDR3 sequence: CAISQGTDQYQPQHF. The CDR3 coding sequence is TGTGCCATCAGCCAAGGGACAGACCAATATCAGCCCCAGCATTTT.